Listed here are 5 T cell receptor beta chains from one sample, sequenced in a study of identical twins. TCRdb reanalysed the 5' RACE reads using MiXCR and keeps one entry per CDR3 protein. The table includes approximately 1.8 million distinct CDR3 sequences, about 32% detected once. The sample consisted of cord blood. The source of these receptors is a newborn girl in good health.

The chain recombines TRBV24-1 with TRBJ2-3; perhaps TRBD1 as D (5 bases). Trimming stripped 7 bases from V and 3 bases from J, with 7 bases between. The CDR3 is 12 residues long. Germline V gene lookup returns CDR1 KGHDR and CDR2 SFDVKD. The CDR3 loop reads CATRGVTDTQYF. As DNA, the CDR3 is TGTGCCACCAGAGGGGTAACAGATACGCAGTATTTT.

V and J are TRBV21-1 and TRBJ1-1. TRBV21-1 is a known pseudogene. This CDR3 has 8 amino acids. The CDR3 DNA reads TGTGCCAGGGCAGAAGCTTTCTTT. Translated: CARAEAFF.

The CDR3 region is CASSHGRLHNEKLFF. The CDR3 bases are TGTGCCAGCAGCCACGGACGGTTACACAATGAAAAACTGTTTTTT. The chain uses TRBV7-9 and TRBJ1-4, with D uncertain. Germline values: CDR1 SEHNR, CDR2 FQNEAQ (reference sequence). The ends were cut back, 5 bases at V and 5 bases at J, with 15 bases in the middle. This CDR3 is built from 15 residues.

This chain joins TRBV30 and TRBJ2-1; the D gene is possibly TRBD2 (6 bases). Germline-derived CDR1 and CDR2 are GTSNPN and SVGIG (reference sequence). This CDR3 region has 15 residues. Trimming removed 2 bases from V and 2 bases from J, with 13 bases in between. CDR3 protein: CAWSRGTGTYNEQFF. The CDR3 DNA reads as TGTGCCTGGAGTAGAGGGACTGGGACCTACAATGAGCAGTTCTTC.

The J gene is TRBJ1-2, the V gene TRBV28; tentative D call: TRBD1 (6 bases). The germline gives CDR1 MDHEN, CDR2 SYDVKM. This CDR3 region has 14 residues. V lost 7 bases and J 7 bases, leaving 19 bases between the germline ends. The CDR3 loop is CASIPYRAASGYTF. In DNA, the CDR3 is TGTGCCAGCATTCCATACAGGGCGGCCTCTGGCTACACCTTC.